These 30 T cell receptor beta chains were sequenced from one sample in a study of blood T cell repertoires in COVID-19. TCRdb's copy holds only in-frame clones and misses some; the assay was immunoSEQ multiplex PCR. The data contain about 62,000 clones, 86% of them singletons. Sequencing used peripheral blood. The receptors shown here come from a woman aged 80 or over with acute or convalescent COVID-19.

The chain employs TRBV19 and TRBJ2-3; 10 positions agree with TRBD2. J was trimmed by 2 bases and V by 0 bases; bases with no gene match: 5. CDR1 LNHDA and CDR2 SQIVND come from the germline V gene (reference sequence). This CDR3 spans 17 amino acids. The CDR3 DNA is TGTGCCAGTAGTATAGATCGTAGCGGGAGGACCACAGATACGCAGTATTTT. It translates to CASSIDRSGRTTDTQYF.

The table lists this clone with a count of one. The genes are TRBV5-4 and TRBJ1-1, with unresolved D. The CDR3 contains 17 residues. The V end lost 4 bases, the J end lost 0 bases, and 19 bases lay between the germline ends. Germline CDR1 is SGHNT and CDR2 is YYREEE (reference sequence). In nucleotides, the CDR3 is TGTGCCAGCAGCCCGCACTCGTTAGAGCGACTGAACACTGAAGCTTTCTTT. Amino acids: CASSPHSLERLNTEAFF.

The chain links TRBV10-3 to TRBJ1-6; the D gene is possibly TRBD1 (5 bases). The CDR3 consists of 14 residues. Trimming pared 4 bases from V and 5 bases from J, leaving 9 bases between. Germline values: CDR1 ENHRY, CDR2 SYGVKD. The CDR3 DNA sequence: TGTGCCATCAGTGTACAGGCGGATAATTCACCCCTCCACTTT. The encoded protein is CAISVQADNSPLHF.

This sequence joins TRBV11-2 and TRBJ1-2; D call uncertain. The CDR3 covers 14 residues. The germline V gene encodes CDR1 SGHAT and CDR2 FQNNGV. V gave up 0 bases and J gave up 6 bases, with 11 bases separating them. The DNA of the CDR3 is TGTGCCAGCAGCTTAGATCCCACATATGATGGCTACACCTTC. Translated: CASSLDPTYDGYTF.

This clone has more than one count but fewer than ten. The rearrangement uses TRBV7-3 and TRBJ1-1, with D possibly TRBD1 on 6 matching bases. Per germline, CDR1 SGHTA and CDR2 FQGTGA. Trimming stripped 5 bases from V and 1 base from J, with 8 bases between. The CDR3 consists of 13 residues. The CDR3: CASSETGNTEAFF. The CDR3 DNA sequence: TGTGCCAGCAGCGAGACAGGGAACACTGAAGCTTTCTTT.

The chain is built from TRBV5-4 and TRBJ2-2; D not resolved. Trimming cost V 4 bases and J 0 bases, with 10 bases left between them. This CDR3 contains 15 residues. The V gene's germline CDR1 is SGHNT and CDR2 YYREEE (reference sequence). The CDR3 protein is CASSREQPNTGELFF. For the CDR3, the DNA is TGTGCCAGCAGCAGAGAACAGCCGAACACCGGGGAGCTGTTTTTT.

V and J are TRBV3-1 (or the pseudogene TRBV3-2) and TRBJ2-3; TRBD2 is a possible D gene (5 bases). In germline, CDR1 is LGHDT, CDR2 YNNKEL (reference sequence). V lost 0 bases, J lost 3 bases, and 10 bases lay in between. This CDR3 region has 15 residues. CDR3 in amino acids: CASSQDQRRTDTQYF. The CDR3 nucleotides read TGTGCCAGCAGCCAAGATCAGCGGAGGACAGATACGCAGTATTTT.

The chain has TRBV2 and TRBJ2-3; TRBD2 might be the D (6 bases). From germline, CDR1 is SNHLY and CDR2 FYNNEI. The V gene lost 5 bases and the J gene lost 0 bases, with 12 bases spanning the gap. CDR3 size: 15 residues. The CDR3 DNA is TGTGCCAGCAGTTCTAGCGAGACTAGCACAGATACGCAGTATTTT. Its translation: CASSSSETSTDTQYF.

This clone was recorded once. The gene calls are TRBV10-3 and TRBJ1-2, with D tentatively TRBD1 (5 bases). The V end was cut by 2 bases, the J end by 4 bases, with 11 bases between. The CDR3 totals 14 residues. The germline gives CDR1 ENHRY, CDR2 SYGVKD. CDR3 DNA: TGTGCCATCAGTGAGAAAGGGGATAGCTATGGCTACACCTTC. Translation: CAISEKGDSYGYTF.

The chain has TRBV10-3 and TRBJ1-2; a weak D match, TRBD1 (5 bases). Germline V gene sequence: CDR1 ENHRY, CDR2 SYGVKD. The V and J ends lost 4 bases and 8 bases respectively, with 11 bases between them. The CDR3 loop spans 12 amino acids. The CDR3 DNA reads TGTGCCATCAGTGGGGGGGGAGGCGGCTACACCTTC. Its translation: CAISGGGGGYTF.

This chain joins TRBV5-6 and TRBJ1-5; perhaps TRBD1 as D (6 bases). The germline CDR1 and CDR2 sequences are SGHDT and YYEEEE. The CDR3 is 13 amino acids. Trimming removed 1 base from V and 6 bases from J, with 8 bases in between. CDR3 protein: CASSLQGGQPQHF. For the CDR3, the DNA is TGTGCCAGCAGCTTGCAAGGGGGTCAGCCCCAGCATTTT.

This clone was counted once. The chain employs TRBV12-3 or TRBV12-4 and TRBJ2-5, with 7 nucleotides matching TRBD1. There are 13 residues in the CDR3. With 6 bases clipped from V and 4 bases from J, the junction kept 5 bases outside the gene matches. CDR3 residues: CASSKQGRETQYF. In DNA form, the CDR3 reads TGTGCCAGCAGCAAACAGGGGCGAGAGACCCAGTACTTC.

This chain connects TRBV7-2 to TRBJ2-2; 7 nucleotides match TRBD1. The length of the CDR3 is 15 residues. Germline V gives CDR1 SGHTA, CDR2 FQGNSA. The J segment lost 3 bases and the V segment lost 5 bases, leaving 6 bases of the junction unmatched. In DNA, the CDR3 is TGTGCCAGCAGCACCGGACAGGCCTACACCGGGGAGCTGTTTTTT. Protein product: CASSTGQAYTGELFF.

The genes are TRBV7-9 and TRBJ2-6, with D unresolved. The CDR3 sequence is 12 residues long. CDR1 and CDR2 from the germline V gene are SEHNR and FQNEAQ (reference sequence). V was clipped by 4 bases and J by 13 bases, with 11 bases between them. The CDR3 here is CASSSLSRVLTF. The CDR3 coding sequence is TGTGCCAGCAGCTCCTTATCGCGTGTCCTGACTTTC. Drawing the rest from reference TRBV7-9 and TRBJ2-6, the complete variable domain is DTGVSQNPRHKITKRGQNVTFRCDPISEHNRLYWYRQTLGQGPEFLTYFQNEAQLEKSRLLSDRFSAERPKGSFSTLEIQRTEQGDSAMYLCASSSLSRVLTFGAGSRLTVL.

The chain employs TRBV5-1 and TRBJ1-6, with unresolved D. This CDR3 has 17 residues. The V gene lost 2 bases and the J gene lost 0 bases, with 12 bases spanning the gap. Germline values: CDR1 SGHRS, CDR2 YFSETQ. The CDR3, as DNA: TGCGCCAGCAGCTTAACCATGAGCCTCTCCTATAATTCACCCCTCCACTTT. Its protein product is CASSLTMSLSYNSPLHF.

The CDR3, as DNA: TGTGCCAGCAGCCTAGGTTCCTCCTACGAGCAGTACTTC. Translating it yields CASSLGSSYEQYF. The V and J genes are TRBV5-6 and TRBJ2-7, with D hard to call. CDR1 is SGHDT and CDR2 is YYEEEE in the germline V gene. Trimming took 4 bases from V and 0 from J, leaving 8 bases between them. The CDR3 is 13 residues long.

The J gene is TRBJ1-3, the V gene TRBV7-2; D not resolved. Germline CDR1 is SGHTA and CDR2 is FQGNSA. The CDR3 has 14 residues. Trimming pared 7 bases from V and 0 bases from J, leaving 10 bases between. CDR3 DNA: TGTGCCAGCAAAGAGGCGAACTCTGGAAACACCATATATTTT. Translated, it gives CASKEANSGNTIYF.

This clone was counted only a few times. The junction does not match germline at one end; this may be a read error. This chain joins TRBV19 and TRBJ1-4; 7 bases match TRBD1. Germline CDR1 reads LNHDA; CDR2 reads SQIVND (reference sequence). The CDR3 sequence is 14 residues long. The DNA for the CDR3 is TGTGCGAGTAGATGGGACAGTACTAATGAAAAACTGTTTTTT. Protein sequence: CASRWDSTNEKLFF.

This clone was detected only once. The chain recombines TRBV5-5 with TRBJ1-2; TRBD1 matches 7 bases. Germline V CDR1 and CDR2: SGHKS, YYEKEE (reference sequence). Trimming removed 4 bases from V and 4 bases from J; junction bases left unmatched: 7. The CDR3 sequence is 14 residues long. CDR3: CASSEWTGSYGYTF. The CDR3 nucleotides read TGTGCCAGCAGCGAGTGGACAGGAAGCTATGGCTACACCTTC.

This clone occurred a few times. The chain is built from TRBV5-4 and TRBJ2-5; 7 positions match TRBD1. CDR1 is SGHNT and CDR2 is YYREEE in the germline V gene (reference sequence). The length of the CDR3 is 13 residues. The J segment lost 4 bases and the V segment lost 4 bases, leaving 4 bases of the junction unmatched. In nucleotides, the CDR3 is TGTGCCAGCAGCCTACAGGGGAGAGAGACCCAGTACTTC. Translating gives CASSLQGRETQYF.

The chain has TRBV5-1 and TRBJ2-3; 8 positions agree with TRBD1. V shed 2 bases and J 6 bases; nucleotides not matched to a gene: 5. CDR1 and CDR2 (germline): SGHRS, YFSETQ. The CDR3 is 14 residues long. CDR3 sequence: CASSLGRGLDTQYF. The CDR3 nucleotides are TGCGCCAGCAGCTTAGGCAGGGGGCTTGATACGCAGTATTTT.

The chain carries TRBV4-2 and TRBJ2-3; D possibly corresponds to TRBD2 (7 bases). V was pared by 0 bases and J by 3 bases, with 19 bases between. The CDR3 runs 18 residues. Germline-derived CDR1 and CDR2 are LGHNA and YNFKEQ. CDR3 loop: CASSQDPARRGGTDTQYF. CDR3 nucleotides: TGTGCCAGCAGCCAAGATCCGGCAAGAAGGGGGGGGACAGATACGCAGTATTTT.

This chain uses TRBV3-1 (or the pseudogene TRBV3-2) with TRBJ1-4; D is ambiguous. The CDR3 covers 16 residues. Germline loops: CDR1 LGHDT, CDR2 YNNKEL (reference sequence). Trimming stripped 4 bases from V and 3 bases from J, with 15 bases between. The chain's CDR3 is CASSPSLPVPNEKLFF. CDR3 nucleotide sequence: TGTGCCAGCAGCCCCTCCCTCCCGGTGCCTAATGAAAAACTGTTTTTT.

J is TRBJ1-2 and V is TRBV27; TRBD1 agrees at 7 bases. The CDR3 runs to 11 residues. Per the germline V gene, CDR1 is MNHEY and CDR2 is SMNVEV (reference sequence). Trimming at V came to 6 bases and at J to 7 bases, leaving 2 bases not matched to a gene. CDR3 in DNA: TGTGCCAGCAGGACAGGGATTGGCTACACCTTC. Translation gives CASRTGIGYTF.

CDR3 residues: CASARGSEEKLFF. The CDR3 DNA sequence: TGTGCCAGCGCCCGAGGAAGCGAAGAAAAACTGTTTTTT. The chain combines TRBV2 with TRBJ1-4; the D is unclear. The CDR3 spans 13 residues. Germline values: CDR1 SNHLY, CDR2 FYNNEI. V was trimmed by 8 bases and J by 8 bases, leaving 15 bases between them.

V usage is TRBV5-6 and J usage is TRBJ2-5; 9 bases are a match to TRBD1. The germline CDR1 and CDR2 sequences are SGHDT and YYEEEE. The V segment lost 6 bases and the J segment 1 base; nucleotides outside the gene matches: 7. There are 15 residues in the CDR3. CDR3: CASTGTGYSQETQYF. Here the CDR3 DNA reads TGTGCCAGCACCGGGACAGGGTATTCCCAAGAGACCCAGTACTTC.

V gene TRBV2 combines with J gene TRBJ1-2, with D hard to call. Trimming cost V 8 bases and J 4 bases, with 14 bases left between them. In germline, CDR1 is SNHLY, CDR2 FYNNEI. The CDR3 spans 13 residues. CDR3 DNA sequence: TGTGCCAGCGCCCAGACGGGTCCCTATGGCTACACCTTC. This codes for CASAQTGPYGYTF.

V is TRBV5-6 and J is TRBJ1-6; possible D gene TRBD1, 5 bases. Trimming shortened V by 0 bases and J by 14 bases, and 12 bases separated the two germline ends. Germline CDR1 and CDR2: SGHDT and YYEEEE. This CDR3 contains 13 residues. The CDR3 sequence is CASSLEGENTLHF. CDR3 DNA: TGTGCCAGCAGCTTGGAAGGGGAAAACACCCTCCACTTT.

The chain combines TRBV6-5 with TRBJ1-6; a possible D gene is TRBD1 (6 bases). Germline CDR1 is MNHEY and CDR2 is SVGAGI. The CDR3 consists of 13 residues. The V and J ends lost 5 bases and 11 bases respectively, with 13 bases between them. CDR3 nucleotides: TGTGCCAGCAGTACTCAGGGGTCTACACCCCTCCACTTT. It specifies CASSTQGSTPLHF.

This clone came up once. The chain links TRBV3-1 (or the pseudogene TRBV3-2) to TRBJ1-2, with 9 bases aligning to TRBD1. Germline values: CDR1 LGHDT, CDR2 YNNKEL (reference sequence). Losses at the gene ends were 4 bases for V and 4 bases for J; bases not matched to a gene: 10. The CDR3 has 16 amino acids. CDR3 protein: CASSPGQGATPYGYTF. The CDR3 nucleotides are TGTGCCAGCAGCCCGGGACAGGGCGCAACTCCCTATGGCTACACCTTC.